These 7 T cell receptor beta chains were all obtained from the same sample, sequenced in a study of blood T cell repertoires in COVID-19. Some clones are missing from TCRdb's copy, which holds only in-frame ones; the method was immunoSEQ multiplex PCR. The sample holds about 74,000 clones; 84% are singletons and the top ten take approximately 35%. The sample taken for sequencing was peripheral blood. These TCRs come from a man aged 65 to 79 with acute or convalescent COVID-19.

The chain employs TRBV9 and TRBJ2-3; tentatively, D is TRBD2 (6 bases). CDR1 is SGDLS and CDR2 is YYNGEE in the germline V gene. CDR3 length: 15 amino acids. Trimming stripped 4 bases from V and 6 bases from J, with 18 bases between. CDR3 sequence (DNA): TGTGCCAGCAGCACAAACTGGGACTTTTCCGATACGCAGTATTTT. This translates into CASSTNWDFSDTQYF. The complete variable domain, with remaining parts taken from reference TRBV9 and TRBJ2-3, reads DSGVTQTPKHLITATGQRVTLRCSPRSGDLSVYWYQQSLDQGLQFLIQYYNGEERAKGNILERFSAQQFPDLHSELNLSSLELGDSALYFCASSTNWDFSDTQYFGPGTRLTVL.

The chain carries TRBV9 and TRBJ2-7, with D unresolved. Germline V gives CDR1 SGDLS, CDR2 YYNGEE. The CDR3 totals 14 residues. V shed 0 bases and J shed 3 bases, with 10 bases lying between them. DNA of the CDR3: TGTGCCAGCAGCGTAGCTTCAGACAACTACGAGCAGTACTTC. It encodes CASSVASDNYEQYF.

CDR3 sequence: CASSLLGFTGELFF. For the CDR3, the DNA is TGTGCCAGCAGTTTGCTCGGTTTCACCGGGGAGCTGTTTTTT. This rearrangement joins TRBV28 to TRBJ2-2; no definite D call. Trimming took 3 bases from V and 4 from J, leaving 9 bases between them. CDR3 length: 14 residues. Germline-derived CDR1 and CDR2 are MDHEN and SYDVKM.

This clone appeared once. The chain employs TRBV15 and TRBJ2-1; D is perhaps TRBD1 (6 bases). Germline-derived CDR1 and CDR2 are LNHNV and YYDKDF (reference sequence). This CDR3 spans 15 amino acids. Trimming took 8 bases from V and 4 from J, leaving 18 bases between them. In nucleotides, the CDR3 is TGTGCCACCTCGACAGGACAAACAGGGTACAATGAGCAGTTCTTC. It specifies CATSTGQTGYNEQFF. The full variable domain, its missing parts supplied by reference TRBV15 and TRBJ2-1, is DAMVIQNPRYQVTQFGKPVTLSCSQTLNHNVMYWYQQKSSQAPKLLFHYYDKDFNNEADTPDNFQSRRPNTSFCFLDIRSPGLGDTAMYLCATSTGQTGYNEQFFGPGTRLTVL.

This chain joins TRBV2 and TRBJ1-1, with D perhaps matching TRBD1 (5 bases). The V end lost 0 bases, the J end lost 0 bases, and 17 bases lay between the germline ends. This CDR3 contains 18 residues. From germline, CDR1 is SNHLY and CDR2 FYNNEI. The CDR3 region has the DNA TGTGCCAGCAGTGAAGCGGGGGGGACGGTACTTATGAACACTGAAGCTTTCTTT. Protein: CASSEAGGTVLMNTEAFF.

The chain links TRBV28 to TRBJ2-7; a weak D match, TRBD1 (5 bases). The germline V gene encodes CDR1 MDHEN and CDR2 SYDVKM. The length of the CDR3 is 13 residues. V was trimmed by 6 bases and J by 2 bases, leaving 11 bases between them. The CDR3 bases are TGTGCCAGCAGGGGGCACGGAACCTACGAGCAGTACTTC. Translating it yields CASRGHGTYEQYF.

V gene TRBV7-3 combines with J gene TRBJ2-7; a possible D gene is TRBD2 (6 bases). Germline V gene lookup returns CDR1 SGHTA and CDR2 FQGTGA. Trimming cost V 2 bases and J 6 bases, with 11 bases left between them. CDR3 length: 13 amino acids. The CDR3: CASSLSGGSEQYF. As DNA, the CDR3 is TGTGCCAGCAGCTTATCCGGAGGGAGCGAGCAGTACTTC.